This record looks at one T cell receptor beta chain sequence and its context. Its antigen remains unknown. This record comes from a study of tumor-infiltrating lymphocytes in glioblastoma multiforme. Regarding the study as a whole: The TCR and somatic mutation analysis included just one glioblastoma patient. T cells were not sorted into functional subsets.

TCR beta libraries were built from RNA through three nested multiplex PCR rounds using modified ARM-PCR. TCRB cDNA was made from around 450 ng total RNA. Unique molecular identifiers were not described for the libraries. MiXCR, run by TCRdb on the multiplex PCR reads, gives a single entry per CDR3 protein. The sample lists 25,000 to 40,000 distinct CDR3 sequences; more than 55% were seen once. Germline assignment: CDR1 MNHEY and CDR2 SVGAGI. This CDR3 region has 14 residues. Trimming cost V 9 bases and J 5 bases, with 19 bases left between them. V is TRBV6-5 and J is TRBJ1-1; tentatively, D is TRBD1 (6 bases). The specimen was brain tumor tissue. This TCR came from a male donor with glioblastoma. This CDR3 reads CASTYTGRWTEAFF. CDR3 DNA: TGTGCCAGTACCTATACAGGGAGGTGGACTGAAGCTTTCTTT.